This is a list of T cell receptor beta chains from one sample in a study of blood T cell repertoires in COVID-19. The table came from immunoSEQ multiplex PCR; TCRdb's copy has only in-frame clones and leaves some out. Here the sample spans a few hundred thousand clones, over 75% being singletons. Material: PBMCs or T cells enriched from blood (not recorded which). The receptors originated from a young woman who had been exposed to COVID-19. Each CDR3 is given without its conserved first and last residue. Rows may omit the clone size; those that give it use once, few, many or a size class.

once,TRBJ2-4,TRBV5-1,ASSPEGGGNIQY
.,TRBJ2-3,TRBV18,ASSPLLAGGTDTQY
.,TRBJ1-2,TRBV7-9,ASSVDRGEAFGYT
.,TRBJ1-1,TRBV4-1,ASSPRRQGNTEAF
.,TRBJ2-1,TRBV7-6,ASSLGSGGSYNEQF
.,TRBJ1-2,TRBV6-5,ASRRSGVLNYGYT
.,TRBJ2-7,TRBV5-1,ASNPGGSYEQY
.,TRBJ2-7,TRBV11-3,ASSLFTSVYEQY
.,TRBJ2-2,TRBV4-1,ASSQVLAGEDTGELF
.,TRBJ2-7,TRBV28,ASSPPPSGRIEQY
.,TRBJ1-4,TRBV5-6,ASSLRSGSNEKLF
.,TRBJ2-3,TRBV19,ASSIAGDTDTQY
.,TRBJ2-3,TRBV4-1,ASSHLVGFTDTQY
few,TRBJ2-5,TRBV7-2,ASIGGSETQY
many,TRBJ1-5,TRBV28,ASNRDRGYSNQPQH
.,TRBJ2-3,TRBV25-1,ANPRKSTDTQY
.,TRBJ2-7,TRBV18,ASFGTGGFYEQY
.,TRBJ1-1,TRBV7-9,ASSPGEAF
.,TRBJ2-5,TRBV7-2,ASSLARGSGETQY
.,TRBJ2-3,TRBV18,ASSPLGGSGTDTQY
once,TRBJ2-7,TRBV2,ASDAQGLSYEQY
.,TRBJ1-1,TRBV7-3,ASSFGVDTEAF
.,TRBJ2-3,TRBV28,ASSWTASSTDTQY
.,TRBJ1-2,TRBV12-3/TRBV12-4,ASRPTGEAGYT
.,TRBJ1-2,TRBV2,ASSTGLSGYT
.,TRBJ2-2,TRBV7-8,ASSSNGGTNTGELF
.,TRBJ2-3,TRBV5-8,ASSPYVALTDTQY
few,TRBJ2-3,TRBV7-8,ASSPGTSGRRGTDTQY
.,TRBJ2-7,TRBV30,AWSPDRDYEQY
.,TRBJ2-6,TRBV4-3,PGDSDISGANVLT
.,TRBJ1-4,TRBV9,ASSVRYGEKLF
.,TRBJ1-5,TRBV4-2,ASSRSGQGNQPQH
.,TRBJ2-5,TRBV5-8,ASSVAGTGGETQY
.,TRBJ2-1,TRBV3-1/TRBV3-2,ASSQVTTGMHNEQF
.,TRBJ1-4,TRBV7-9,ASSLATGQTNEKLF
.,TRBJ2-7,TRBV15,ATSRDPQRYYEQY
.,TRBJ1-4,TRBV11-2,ASSLKGLAKEKLF
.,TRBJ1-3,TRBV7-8,ASSLAPFVVSSGNTIY
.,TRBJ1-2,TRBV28,ASRTGGRDYGYT
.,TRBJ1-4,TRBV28,ASSPYDRDRAFATNEKLF
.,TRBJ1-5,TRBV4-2,ASSQESQSNQPQH
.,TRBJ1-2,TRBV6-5,ASSRGQGNYGYT
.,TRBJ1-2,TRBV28,ASSLAGSNYGYT